This T cell receptor beta chain was captured in a study of immune characterization of retroperitoneal liposarcoma. Germline-derived CDR1 and CDR2 are SGHNT and YENEEA. V was cut by 3 bases and J by 1 base, with 9 bases left in between. The CDR3 is made up of 15 amino acids. TCRdb re-derived calls from the PCR reads in MiXCR, one entry per CDR3 protein. The top ten clones hold 9.5% to 13% of a sample with approximately 4,100 distinct CDR3 sequences, approximately 30% of them seen once. This clonotype was recorded only once. The TCR originated in a female donor with retroperitoneal liposarcoma. The chain carries TRBV11-3 and TRBJ2-2; D call uncertain. What was sequenced was blood. This CDR3 is CASSFYTLNTGELFF. In nucleotides, the CDR3 is TGTGCCAGCAGCTTCTACACCCTGAACACCGGGGAGCTGTTTTTT.